Below, 27 T cell receptor beta chains from the same sample are listed, as sequenced in a study of a mutant IDH1 vaccine in newly diagnosed glioma. Using immunoSEQ multiplex PCR, the repertoire was profiled, and TCRdb retains in-frame clones only, with some absent. The top ten clones hold 6% to 8% of a sample with just under 95,000 clones, about 80% of them seen once. Indicated time point: baseline, week 1 (first vaccination visit). The treatment denotes: pre-vaccination baseline after standard-of-care therapy. The starting material was PBMCs, obtained from a glioma patient treated with radiotherapy, temozolomide or both. All receptors come from a man in his forties with glioma.

The V and J genes are TRBV25-1 and TRBJ1-4; a weak D match, TRBD1 (5 bases). Looked up from germline, CDR1 is MGHDK and CDR2 is SYGVNS. CDR3 length: 13 residues. Between the trimmed V and J ends, which lost 6 bases and 8 bases, there was a span of 13 bases. CDR3 sequence reads: CASRLGVEEKLFF. The CDR3 DNA sequence: TGTGCCAGCAGGTTAGGGGTTGAGGAAAAACTGTTTTTT.

The genes are TRBV28 and TRBJ2-7; 13 positions agree with TRBD2. CDR3 size: 18 residues. The germline V gene encodes CDR1 MDHEN and CDR2 SYDVKM. V lost 3 bases and J lost 2; bases outside the gene matches: 10. CDR3 sequence (DNA): TGTGCCAGCAGTTTCACGACTAGCGGGGGGCCCCCCCCCTACGAGCAGTACTTC. Amino acids: CASSFTTSGGPPPYEQYF.

The rearrangement uses TRBV19 and TRBJ1-1; D not resolved. Germline V gene sequence: CDR1 LNHDA, CDR2 SQIVND (reference sequence). V was pared by 6 bases and J by 1 base, with 12 bases between. The CDR3 contains 14 residues. This chain's CDR3 is CASRVPGWNTEAFF. In nucleotides, the CDR3 is TGTGCCAGTAGGGTTCCGGGTTGGAACACTGAAGCTTTCTTT.

This chain links TRBV6-5 with TRBJ2-3; 9 bases agree with TRBD2. Germline lookup yields CDR1 MNHEY and CDR2 SVGAGI. This CDR3 is 15 amino acids long. Germline trimming cut 8 bases from V and 2 bases from J; bases unmatched to any gene: 8. The CDR3 coding sequence is TGTGCCAGCCGCCTAGCGGGGACCTACACAGATACGCAGTATTTT. It translates to CASRLAGTYTDTQYF.

This clone was counted once. The chain joins TRBV19 to TRBJ2-7; D gene ambiguous. Germline CDR1 and CDR2: LNHDA and SQIVND (reference sequence). The V end was cut by 3 bases, the J end by 1 base, with 7 bases between. This CDR3 has 13 amino acids. The CDR3 DNA follows: TGTGCCAGTAGTATGCCCGGATCCTACGAGCAGTACTTC. It specifies CASSMPGSYEQYF.

The V gene is TRBV7-8, the J gene TRBJ2-7, with 7 bases that match TRBD1. Losses at the gene ends were 5 bases for V and 4 bases for J; bases not matched to a gene: 14. Germline V lookup: CDR1 SGHVS, CDR2 FQNEAQ. The CDR3 length is 16 residues. CDR3 in DNA: TGTGCCAGCAGCCCCCGACAGGGTTCCAGAAATTACGAGCAGTACTTC. Translation gives CASSPRQGSRNYEQYF.

This clone was observed a single time. Here the CDR3 reads CASSQGDGGMDTQYF. CDR3 DNA sequence: TGTGCCAGCAGCCAAGGGGACGGGGGGATGGATACGCAGTATTTT. The gene calls are TRBV4-2 and TRBJ2-3; 7 nucleotides agree with TRBD2. There are 15 residues in the CDR3. Losses at the gene ends were 1 base for V and 6 bases for J; bases not matched to a gene: 7. CDR1 and CDR2 from the germline V gene are LGHNA and YNFKEQ.

This sequence joins TRBV14 and TRBJ1-3; 7 positions match TRBD1. V lost 6 bases to trimming and J lost 3 bases; unmatched junction nucleotides: 5. Germline CDR1 and CDR2: SGHDN and FVKESK. The CDR3 runs 14 residues. Here the CDR3 reads CASRRQGSGNTIYF. In DNA, the CDR3 is TGTGCCAGCAGACGACAGGGCAGTGGAAACACCATATATTTT.

The chain links TRBV6-5 to TRBJ2-3, with TRBD2 as a possible D gene (5 bases). This CDR3 comprises 15 residues. Trimming shortened V by 6 bases and J by 4 bases, and 17 bases separated the two germline ends. CDR1 and CDR2 (germline): MNHEY, SVGAGI. CDR3 loop: CASSLLGARADTQYF. In DNA form, the CDR3 reads TGTGCCAGCAGCCTACTAGGAGCCCGCGCAGATACGCAGTATTTT.

The genes are TRBV18 and TRBJ2-5; the match to TRBD1 covers 9 bases. In germline, CDR1 is KGHSH, CDR2 LQKENI. The CDR3 contains 13 residues. Trimming took 3 bases from V and 5 from J; bases not matched to a gene: 1. CDR3 DNA sequence: TGTGCCAGCTCACCCGGGACAGGGGAGACCCAGTACTTC. It encodes CASSPGTGETQYF.

With regard to this clone: Sequence at one end of the junction differs from germline and may be a read error. The rearrangement joins TRBV25-1 to TRBJ1-1; no definite D call. The germline V gene encodes CDR1 MGHDK and CDR2 SYGVNS. The CDR3 is made up of 13 amino acids. CDR3 nucleotide sequence: TGTGCCAGCAGTGAATTTGGGCATCCTGACGCTTTCTTT. Translating gives CASSEFGHPDAFF.

The J gene is TRBJ2-1, the V gene TRBV27; D not resolved. V was clipped by 6 bases and J by 0 bases, with 12 bases between them. The CDR3 contains 15 residues. In germline, CDR1 is MNHEY, CDR2 SMNVEV (reference sequence). The CDR3 bases are TGTGCCAGCAGCATAACTGTTAGCTCCTACAATGAGCAGTTCTTC. Translated: CASSITVSSYNEQFF.

The V gene is TRBV11-2, the J gene TRBJ2-5; D might be TRBD2 (6 bases). Germline CDR1 reads SGHAT; CDR2 reads FQNNGV. V was clipped by 1 base and J by 6 bases, with 21 bases between them. This CDR3 has 17 amino acids. The CDR3 DNA reads as TGTGCCAGCAGCTTAGCATGGAGCGGGTTGGGCCGCCAGACCCAGTACTTC. Translated: CASSLAWSGLGRQTQYF. The full variable domain, with the rest looked up from reference TRBV11-2 and TRBJ2-5, is EAGVAQSPRYKIIEKRQSVAFWCNPISGHATLYWYQQILGQGPKLLIQFQNNGVVDDSQLPKDRFSAERLKGVDSTLKIQPAKLEDSAVYLCASSLAWSGLGRQTQYFGPGTRLLVL.

This chain links TRBV6-6 with TRBJ1-1, with D possibly being TRBD1 (5 bases). Germline V gene lookup returns CDR1 MNHNY and CDR2 SVGAGI (reference sequence). This CDR3 contains 14 residues. The V end lost 5 bases, the J end lost 4 bases, and 14 bases lay between the germline ends. CDR3 bases: TGTGCCAGCAGTATGGGGGTAGCAAGCACTGAAGCTTTCTTT. This encodes CASSMGVASTEAFF.

The rearrangement joins TRBV6-5 to TRBJ1-4; D not resolved. The CDR3 loop spans 14 amino acids. Germline V gene sequence: CDR1 MNHEY, CDR2 SVGAGI. V was shortened by 3 bases and J by 8 bases, with 13 bases between the two germline ends. The CDR3 DNA follows: TGTGCCAGCAGTTATGGTAGGGTGGGCGAAAAACTGTTTTTT. The encoded protein is CASSYGRVGEKLFF.

The genes are TRBV18 and TRBJ1-1; D possibly corresponds to TRBD1 (5 bases). Germline assignment: CDR1 KGHSH and CDR2 LQKENI. The V end was cut by 5 bases, the J end by 4 bases, with 23 bases between. This CDR3 spans 17 amino acids. CDR3 protein: CASSTKLVQGGGTEAFF. Here the CDR3 DNA reads TGTGCCAGCTCAACGAAGTTAGTTCAGGGAGGTGGCACTGAAGCTTTCTTT.

The rearrangement uses TRBV9 and TRBJ2-5; 8 bases line up with TRBD2. Germline V gene data show CDR1 as SGDLS and CDR2 as YYNGEE. V shed 6 bases and J 4 bases; nucleotides not matched to a gene: 8. The CDR3 totals 14 residues. The DNA of the CDR3 is TGTGCCAGCAACCCGGGACTAGTCCCAGAGACCCAGTACTTC. It yields the protein CASNPGLVPETQYF. The entire variable domain, with the rest obtained from reference TRBV9 and TRBJ2-5, is as follows: DSGVTQTPKHLITATGQRVTLRCSPRSGDLSVYWYQQSLDQGLQFLIQYYNGEERAKGNILERFSAQQFPDLHSELNLSSLELGDSALYFCASNPGLVPETQYFGPGTRLLVL.

This sequence joins TRBV5-6 and TRBJ1-3; tentative D call: TRBD1 (6 bases). Trimming removed 6 bases from V and 3 bases from J, with 16 bases in between. The CDR3 sequence is 15 residues long. Germline CDR1 is SGHDT and CDR2 is YYEEEE. CDR3 sequence (DNA): TGTGCCAGCACCGACGACAGGCGTGATGGAAACACCATATATTTT. Its protein is CASTDDRRDGNTIYF.

The chain links TRBV23-1 to TRBJ2-7; D is uncertain. TRBV23-1 is annotated as an ORF whose role is uncertain. The V and J ends lost 2 bases and 2 bases respectively, with 13 bases between them. The CDR3 loop spans 15 amino acids. The CDR3 region is CASSQASGKTYEQYF. For the CDR3, the DNA is TGCGCCAGCAGTCAAGCCAGTGGCAAAACCTACGAGCAGTACTTC.

This clone was found once. The chain has TRBV6-4 and TRBJ1-2; maybe TRBD1 (5 bases). V was cut by 5 bases and J by 6 bases, with 10 bases left in between. Germline V gene lookup returns CDR1 MRHNA and CDR2 SNTAGT. CDR3 length: 12 residues. CDR3 amino acids: CASSFSGNGYTF. The DNA for the CDR3 is TGTGCCAGCAGTTTTTCAGGGAATGGCTACACCTTC.

The chain links TRBV9 to TRBJ2-1; TRBD1 or TRBD2 may be the D gene (5 bases each). Deletions cut 5 bases from V and 0 bases from J, with 15 bases between. The CDR3 loop spans 16 amino acids. The V gene's germline CDR1 is SGDLS and CDR2 YYNGEE. The CDR3 DNA reads as TGTGCCAGCAGTCGCTGGGACCGAAGCTCCTACAATGAGCAGTTCTTC. This sequence encodes CASSRWDRSSYNEQFF. Full variable domain (rest looked up from reference TRBV9 and TRBJ2-1): DSGVTQTPKHLITATGQRVTLRCSPRSGDLSVYWYQQSLDQGLQFLIQYYNGEERAKGNILERFSAQQFPDLHSELNLSSLELGDSALYFCASSRWDRSSYNEQFFGPGTRLTVL.

A few counts support this clone. CDR3 in DNA: TGTGCCAGCAGCACCCGACAGAACACTGAAGCTTTCTTT. Residues: CASSTRQNTEAFF. The chain is built from TRBV9 and TRBJ1-1, with D uncertain. The CDR3 is 13 residues long. V gave up 4 bases and J gave up 1 base, with 8 bases separating them. In germline, CDR1 is SGDLS, CDR2 YYNGEE.

The J gene is TRBJ2-1, the V gene TRBV5-1; 7 nucleotides align to TRBD2. This CDR3 comprises 17 residues. Germline CDR1 SGHRS, CDR2 YFSETQ. V dropped 0 bases and J dropped 8; count of bases not matched to a gene: 14. Written as DNA, the CDR3 is TGCGCCAGCAGCTTGGCAGTTGGCGGGGGTTCCCTATATGAGCAGTTCTTC. Amino acids: CASSLAVGGGSLYEQFF.

The chain is built from TRBV5-5 and TRBJ2-1; TRBD2 agrees at 9 bases. The CDR3 covers 18 residues. Trimming removed 0 bases from V and 4 bases from J; junction bases left unmatched: 11. Germline V gives CDR1 SGHKS, CDR2 YYEKEE (reference sequence). CDR3 nucleotides: TGTGCCAGCAGCTTGGCCGGAGGGAGGCTAGCGGGATACAATGAGCAGTTCTTC. Translation gives CASSLAGGRLAGYNEQFF.

Only a few counts were recorded for this clone. The V call is TRBV19, the J call TRBJ2-1, with no clear D. Germline V gene sequence: CDR1 LNHDA, CDR2 SQIVND (reference sequence). The CDR3 loop spans 13 amino acids. V lost 5 bases and J lost 6, with 11 bases in between. In DNA, the CDR3 is TGTGCCAGTAGTCGGACCCTATCCAATGAGCAGTTCTTC. This gives the protein CASSRTLSNEQFF.

The gene calls are TRBV27 and TRBJ1-5, with D uncertain. V was cut by 3 bases and J by 6 bases, with 9 bases left in between. CDR1 is MNHEY, CDR2 SMNVEV, per germline (reference sequence). The CDR3 spans 13 residues. The CDR3 reads CASSFWSGQPQHF. DNA of the CDR3: TGTGCCAGCAGTTTTTGGTCCGGTCAGCCCCAGCATTTT.

The genes are TRBV2 and TRBJ1-3; weak D call: TRBD1 (5 bases). V was pared by 6 bases and J by 0 bases, with 12 bases between. The CDR3 contains 15 residues. Per germline, CDR1 SNHLY and CDR2 FYNNEI. The CDR3 nucleotides are TGTGCCAGCAGGGGGACGAACCCCTCTGGAAACACCATATATTTT. Translating gives CASRGTNPSGNTIYF.